This T cell receptor beta chain derives from a study of blood T cells in healthy people across ages. A second PCR, run for about 7 to 11 cycles, used a sample-barcoded 5' primer plus a J-beta primer mix. A template-switch adaptor that had 12 random nucleotides put a tag on each cDNA molecule. The study obtained at least 2.5 million CDR3-containing paired-end reads from every sample. TCRdb itself ran the 5' RACE reads through MiXCR, one entry per CDR3 protein. In the table there are 580,000 or so distinct CDR3 sequences, under 55% of which are singletons. Study-level results: Long-lived donors carried more naive CD4+ cells and greater diversity than aged donors.

Regarding this clonotype: The antigen is unknown.

The clonotype comes from an elderly man in good health. Input material: blood.

The CDR3 DNA reads TGCAGTGCCCGACTAGCGGGGAGGTCGACCGGGGAGCTGTTTTTT. It specifies CSARLAGRSTGELFF. J is TRBJ2-2 and V is TRBV20-1; 11 bases are a match to TRBD2. CDR1 is DFQATT, CDR2 SNEGSKA, per germline (reference sequence). The ends lost 6 bases at V and 5 bases at J; junction bases unmatched: 8. The CDR3 covers 15 residues.